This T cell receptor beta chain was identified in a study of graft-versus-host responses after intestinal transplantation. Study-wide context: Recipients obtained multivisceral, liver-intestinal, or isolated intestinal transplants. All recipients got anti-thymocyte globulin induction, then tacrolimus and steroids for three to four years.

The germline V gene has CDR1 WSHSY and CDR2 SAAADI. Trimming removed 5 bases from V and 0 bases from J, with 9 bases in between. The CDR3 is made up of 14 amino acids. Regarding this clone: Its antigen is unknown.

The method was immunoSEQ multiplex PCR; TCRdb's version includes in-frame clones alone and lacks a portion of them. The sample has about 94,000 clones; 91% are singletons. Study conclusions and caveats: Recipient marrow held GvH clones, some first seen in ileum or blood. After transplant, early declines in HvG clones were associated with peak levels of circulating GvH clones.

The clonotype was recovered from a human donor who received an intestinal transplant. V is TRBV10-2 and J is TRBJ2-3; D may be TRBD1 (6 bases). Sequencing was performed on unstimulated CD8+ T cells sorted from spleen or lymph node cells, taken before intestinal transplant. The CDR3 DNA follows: TGCGCCAGCAGTCGGACAGCTAGCACAGATACGCAGTATTTT. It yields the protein CASSRTASTDTQYF.